This entry lists 16 T cell receptor beta chains sequenced from one sample in a study of OX40 agonist ivuxolimab in advanced cancers. The library was made by the immunoSEQ multiplex PCR assay. This is the immuneACCESS table as TCRdb keeps it, with only in-frame sequences that have V and J called. A part of the clones is gone; compared with another copy, unresolved V genes explain less than half, and the rest is unexplained. Here the sample has roughly 26,000 clones; roughly 73% occur a single time. About 25% of the sample comes from the top ten. This material consisted of CD4+ or CD8+ T cells sorted from blood, taken in a trial of the OX40 agonist ivuxolimab. These receptors were obtained from an adult with an advanced solid tumor such as melanoma, head and neck, liver or kidney cancer.

V gene TRBV28 combines with J gene TRBJ2-7, with D tentatively TRBD1 (6 bases). CDR3 size: 13 residues. Trimming removed 3 bases at V and 5 bases at J, with 11 bases between. Per germline, CDR1 MDHEN and CDR2 SYDVKM. The CDR3 loop is CASSLTGLDEQYF. The DNA for the CDR3 is TGTGCCAGCAGTTTGACAGGCCTGGACGAGCAGTACTTC. The whole variable domain, remainder taken from reference TRBV28 and TRBJ2-7, is DVKVTQSSRYLVKRTGEKVFLECVQDMDHENMFWYRQDPGLGLRLIYFSYDVKMKEKGDIPEGYSVSREKKERFSLILESASTNQTSMYLCASSLTGLDEQYFGPGTRLTVT.

The chain carries TRBV6-5 and TRBJ2-1; TRBD2 aligns across 13 bases. The trim removed 0 bases at V and 10 bases at J, leaving 0 bases unmatched. The CDR3 is made up of 14 amino acids. Germline V CDR1 and CDR2: MNHEY, SVGAGI. CDR3 residues: CASSYSGLAGEQFF. The CDR3 nucleotides read TGTGCCAGCAGTTACTCGGGACTAGCGGGAGAGCAGTTCTTC.

The chain recombines TRBV4-1 with TRBJ1-2; 10 bases map to TRBD1. The germline CDR1 and CDR2 sequences are MGHRA and YSYEKL. The length of the CDR3 is 16 residues. V lost 1 base and J lost 4; bases outside the gene matches: 6. This chain's CDR3 is CASSQGFGTGVYGYTF. In DNA, the CDR3 is TGCGCCAGCAGCCAAGGGTTCGGGACAGGGGTCTATGGCTACACCTTC.

This clone was observed a single time. The rearrangement joins TRBV6-4 to TRBJ2-1; 10 nucleotides line up with TRBD2. Trimming took 3 bases from V and 2 from J; bases not matched to a gene: 4. Germline CDR1 is MRHNA and CDR2 is SNTAGT. The CDR3 consists of 16 residues. The CDR3 DNA reads TGTGCCAGCAGTGAAAAGCGGGGGGGCCCCTACAATGAGCAGTTCTTC. This gives the protein CASSEKRGGPYNEQFF.

The chain couples TRBV19 to TRBJ2-1; TRBD1 aligns across 7 bases. The CDR3 runs 15 residues. CDR1 LNHDA and CDR2 SQIVND come from the germline V gene (reference sequence). Trimming cost V 3 bases and J 4 bases; bases outside gene matches: 6. The CDR3 sequence: CASSIDRVSYNEQFF. The CDR3 nucleotides read TGTGCCAGTAGTATTGACAGGGTGTCATACAATGAGCAGTTCTTC.

The V gene is TRBV5-1, the J gene TRBJ2-5, with 7 bases matching TRBD1. The CDR3 sequence is 14 residues long. Germline V gene lookup returns CDR1 SGHRS and CDR2 YFSETQ. Germline trimming cut 2 bases from V and 7 bases from J; bases unmatched to any gene: 8. CDR3 in amino acids: CASSFRDSKTTQYF. Here the CDR3 DNA reads TGCGCCAGCAGCTTCCGGGACAGTAAAACGACCCAGTACTTC.

The chain carries TRBV7-6 and TRBJ2-1, with 10 bases fitting TRBD1. V shed 4 bases, J shed 5 bases, and the junction held 5 bases outside the gene matches. The germline V gene encodes CDR1 SGHVS and CDR2 FNYEAQ. CDR3 size: 15 residues. CDR3 sequence: CASSSGTGVDNEQFF. The DNA for the CDR3 is TGTGCCAGCAGCTCCGGGACAGGGGTGGACAATGAGCAGTTCTTC.

This clone was picked up a small number of times. V and J are TRBV28 and TRBJ2-7, with D uncertain. The CDR3 extends over 13 amino acids. Trimming stripped 3 bases from V and 6 bases from J, with 12 bases between. Germline V gene lookup returns CDR1 MDHEN and CDR2 SYDVKM. The CDR3 here is CASSLTGPLEQYF. DNA for the CDR3: TGTGCCAGCAGTTTGACGGGCCCCCTCGAGCAGTACTTC.

The V call is TRBV10-3, the J call TRBJ1-5; TRBD1 agrees at 8 bases. The CDR3 sequence is 14 residues long. The germline CDR1 and CDR2 sequences are ENHRY and SYGVKD. Trimming took 5 bases from V and 4 from J; bases not matched to a gene: 4. CDR3 in amino acids: CAISSGGWNQPQHF. As DNA, the CDR3 is TGTGCCATCAGTTCAGGGGGCTGGAATCAGCCCCAGCATTTT.

In DNA form, the CDR3 reads TGTGCCAGCAGCAAACCGGTCGTCTCTGGGGCCAACGTCCTGACTTTC. As protein: CASSKPVVSGANVLTF. The rearrangement uses TRBV7-9 and TRBJ2-6; no reliable D call. CDR1 and CDR2 from the germline V gene are SEHNR and FQNEAQ (reference sequence). With 5 bases removed from V and 0 bases from J, the gap between germline ends came to 11 bases. The CDR3 consists of 16 residues.

The gene calls are TRBV9 and TRBJ2-4; D might be TRBD1 (5 bases). The CDR3 spans 15 residues. V was trimmed by 0 bases and J by 1 base, leaving 8 bases between them. The germline V gene has CDR1 SGDLS and CDR2 YYNGEE. Written as DNA, the CDR3 is TGTGCCAGCAGCGTAGGCAGGGATGCCAAAAACATTCAGTACTTC. Its translation: CASSVGRDAKNIQYF.

This clone was observed a few times. The CDR3 region is CASSELLEGGEQFF. For the CDR3, the DNA is TGTGCCAGCAGTGAATTGCTAGAGGGAGGGGAGCAGTTCTTC. V is TRBV6-4 and J is TRBJ2-1; 7 positions agree with TRBD2. V dropped 3 bases and J dropped 10; count of bases not matched to a gene: 9. Germline assignment: CDR1 MRHNA and CDR2 SNTAGT. This CDR3 has 14 amino acids.

V and J are TRBV28 and TRBJ2-1; TRBD2 aligns across 10 bases. The junction had 6 bases not matched to a gene; V was cut back by 5 bases and J by 5 bases. Germline loops: CDR1 MDHEN, CDR2 SYDVKM. This CDR3 has 15 residues. The CDR3 nucleotides read TGTGCCAGCAGTGAAATAGCGGGGGGAAACAATGAGCAGTTCTTC. The encoded protein is CASSEIAGGNNEQFF. The whole variable domain, remainder taken from reference TRBV28 and TRBJ2-1, is DVKVTQSSRYLVKRTGEKVFLECVQDMDHENMFWYRQDPGLGLRLIYFSYDVKMKEKGDIPEGYSVSREKKERFSLILESASTNQTSMYLCASSEIAGGNNEQFFGPGTRLTVL.

The chain couples TRBV27 to TRBJ1-1; no definite D call. CDR1 is MNHEY and CDR2 is SMNVEV in the germline V gene (reference sequence). The V end lost 5 bases, the J end lost 1 base, and 8 bases lay between the germline ends. The CDR3 has 13 amino acids. As DNA, the CDR3 is TGTGCCAGCAGTAAAAACAAGAACACTGAAGCTTTCTTT. It encodes CASSKNKNTEAFF.

This clone appeared a single time. The V call is TRBV7-6, the J call TRBJ2-5; D remains unclear. This CDR3 has 13 amino acids. V was shortened by 7 bases and J by 5 bases, with 14 bases between the two germline ends. Germline V lookup: CDR1 SGHVS, CDR2 FNYEAQ. In DNA form, the CDR3 reads TGTGCCAGCAACCCGCCGGCATGGGAGACCCAGTACTTC. This gives the protein CASNPPAWETQYF.

The V call is TRBV28, the J call TRBJ2-2, with TRBD1 matching over 7 bases. Germline lookup yields CDR1 MDHEN and CDR2 SYDVKM. This CDR3 comprises 13 residues. In DNA form, the CDR3 reads TGTGCTACCGACAGGGTGAACACCGGGGAGCTGTTTTTT. Translated: CATDRVNTGELFF.